This is a list of T cell receptor beta chains from one sample in a study of cytomegalovirus exposure and HLA in healthy donors. Method: immunoSEQ multiplex PCR; TCRdb's copy keeps in-frame clones and lacks some. In the table there are roughly 80,000 clones, 77% of which are singletons. Material: PBMCs. Every receptor here comes from a man aged 45-65 years in good health and CMV-seropositive. Both conserved end residues are part of each CDR3. D genes are given only for firm matches. Expanded clones get a size class; other rows say once, few or many, or leave the size out.

abundance | j_gene | v_gene | d_gene | CDR3aa | CDR3nt
NA | TRBJ1-5 | TRBV18 | TRBD1 | CTSSRQGQGNQPQHF | TGTACCAGCTCACGACAGGGACAGGGCAATCAGCCCCAGCATTTT
NA | TRBJ2-2 | TRBV14 | TRBD2 | CASSHLSAGWDTGELFF | TGTGCCAGCAGCCATTTGTCAGCGGGATGGGACACCGGGGAGCTGTTTTTT
once | TRBJ1-5 | TRBV11-1 | NA | CASSSGLNQPQHF | TGTGCCAGCAGCTCGGGACTTAATCAGCCCCAGCATTTT
NA | TRBJ2-3 | TRBV6-4 | NA | CASSVEVKDTQYF | TGTGCCAGCAGTGTGGAGGTTAAAGATACGCAGTATTTT
once | TRBJ2-6 | TRBV9 | NA | CASSTYSTGANVLTF | TGTGCCAGCAGCACTTACTCTACTGGGGCCAACGTCCTGACTTTC
few | TRBJ2-1 | TRBV10-3 | NA | CAIRYLDEQFF | TGTGCCATCCGCTACTTGGATGAGCAGTTCTTC
NA | TRBJ1-4 | TRBV4-3 | TRBD1 | CASSQDGTDATNEKLFF | TGCGCCAGCAGCCAAGATGGGACAGATGCAACTAATGAAAAACTGTTTTTT
NA | TRBJ1-2 | TRBV9 | TRBD1 | CASSAGYGQGNNGYTF | TGTGCCAGCAGCGCCGGATACGGACAGGGGAATAATGGCTACACCTTC
NA | TRBJ1-3 | TRBV5-3 | TRBD1 | CARSLAWGQPYSGNTIYF | TGTGCCAGAAGCTTGGCCTGGGGACAGCCGTACTCTGGAAACACCATATATTTT
NA | TRBJ2-1 | TRBV19 | TRBD2 | CASSIMLAGTYNEQFF | TGTGCCAGTAGTATAATGCTAGCGGGAACGTACAATGAGCAGTTCTTC
NA | TRBJ1-4 | TRBV7-9 | TRBD1 | CASSFGGGQKNEKLFF | TGTGCCAGCAGCTTCGGAGGGGGACAGAAAAATGAAAAACTGTTTTTT
NA | TRBJ2-1 | TRBV7-9 | NA | CASSPLGDLQFF | TGTGCCAGCAGCCCCCTGGGAGACCTACAGTTCTTC
NA | TRBJ2-1 | TRBV7-9 | TRBD2 | CVAAGGAGNEQFF | TGTGTCGCGGCGGGGGGCGCGGGCAATGAGCAGTTCTTC
NA | TRBJ2-1 | TRBV7-9 | NA | CASRLDRNEQFF | TGTGCCAGCAGACTGGACAGAAATGAGCAGTTCTTC
once | TRBJ2-6 | TRBV11-2 | NA | CASSLDGPSGANVLTF | TGTGCCAGCAGCTTAGATGGGCCGTCTGGGGCCAACGTCCTGACTTTC
NA | TRBJ2-2 | TRBV19 | NA | CASSLLAMGTGELFF | TGTGCCAGTAGCCTACTAGCAATGGGGACCGGGGAGCTGTTTTTT
NA | TRBJ2-3 | TRBV7-9 | NA | CSSSPTTSLSTDTQYF | TGTTCCAGCAGTCCGACCACTAGCCTCAGCACAGATACGCAGTATTTT
NA | TRBJ2-1 | TRBV11-3 | TRBD2 | CASSPSGSINEQFF | TGTGCCAGCAGCCCGAGCGGGAGTATCAATGAGCAGTTCTTC
NA | TRBJ2-7 | TRBV2 | NA | CASSHLDPFEQYF | TGTGCCAGCAGCCACCTAGACCCTTTTGAGCAGTACTTC
NA | TRBJ2-2 | TRBV19 | NA | CASSSGSGSNTGELFF | TGTGCCAGTAGTTCGGGTTCTGGTTCGAACACCGGGGAGCTGTTTTTT
NA | TRBJ1-2 | TRBV14 | NA | CASSKDPGGNYGYTF | TGTGCCAGCAGCAAAGATCCGGGGGGTAACTATGGCTACACCTTC
NA | TRBJ2-1 | TRBV5-4 | TRBD2 | CASSSGTSGMGSYNEQFF | TGTGCCAGCAGCTCCGGGACTAGCGGGATGGGATCCTACAATGAGCAGTTCTTC
NA | TRBJ1-4 | TRBV5-1 | NA | CASSFVTGEEKLFF | TGCGCCAGCAGCTTCGTGACGGGTGAGGAAAAACTGTTTTTT
NA | TRBJ1-5 | TRBV7-8 | TRBD1 | CASSFWTGGVGQPQHF | TGTGCCAGCAGCTTCTGGACAGGGGGCGTTGGACAGCCCCAGCATTTT
NA | TRBJ2-5 | TRBV7-2 | TRBD2 | CASSASGTGGETQYF | TGTGCCAGCAGCGCCAGCGGGACGGGTGGAGAGACCCAGTACTTC
NA | TRBJ2-4 | TRBV5-6 | NA | CASSLTGVGDIQYF | TGTGCCAGCAGCTTGACGGGAGTAGGGGACATTCAGTACTTC
NA | TRBJ1-5 | TRBV30 | NA | CAWSVRGGNQPQHF | TGTGCCTGGAGTGTACGGGGGGGGAATCAGCCCCAGCATTTT
NA | TRBJ1-2 | TRBV10-3 | NA | CAISDINYGYTF | TGTGCCATCAGCGACATTAACTATGGCTACACCTTC
NA | TRBJ1-1 | TRBV6-4 | NA | CASSDSTLVRAYTEAFF | TGTGCCAGCAGTGACTCGACGTTGGTCAGGGCGTACACTGAAGCTTTCTTT
NA | TRBJ2-7 | TRBV5-1 | TRBD1 | CASSLGKGQGYEQYF | TGCGCCAGCAGCTTGGGGAAGGGACAGGGTTACGAGCAGTACTTC
NA | TRBJ2-3 | TRBV27 | NA | CASSLGAGTDTQYF | TGTGCCAGCAGTTTAGGGGCGGGCACAGATACGCAGTATTTT
NA | TRBJ2-5 | TRBV11-3 | TRBD1 | CASKGQGGTQYF | TGTGCCAGCAAGGGACAGGGGGGGACCCAGTACTTC
few | TRBJ1-1 | TRBV5-1 | NA | CASSLAVGGGVEAFF | TGCGCCAGCAGCTTGGCGGTCGGAGGGGGGGTCGAAGCTTTCTTT
NA | TRBJ1-2 | TRBV15 | NA | CATSRDPANGYTF | TGTGCCACCAGCAGAGATCCTGCGAATGGCTACACCTTC
NA | TRBJ2-7 | TRBV15 | TRBD2 | CATSRGGLAGTYEQYF | TGTGCCACCAGCAGAGGCGGGCTAGCGGGAACTTACGAGCAGTACTTC
NA | TRBJ2-2 | TRBV5-1 | NA | CASSLKTGVTGELFF | TGCGCCAGCAGCTTAAAGACGGGAGTGACCGGGGAGCTGTTTTTT
NA | TRBJ1-5 | TRBV4-1 | NA | CASSQGADYSNQPQHF | TGCGCCAGCAGCCAAGGGGCAGACTATAGCAATCAGCCCCAGCATTTT
NA | TRBJ2-3 | TRBV27 | TRBD2 | CASGHSGRGTDTQCF | TGTGCCAGTGGCCATAGCGGGAGGGGCACAGATACGCAGTGTTTT
NA | TRBJ2-7 | TRBV6-6 | TRBD1 | CASSYGDRGLEQYF | TGTGCCAGCAGTTACGGGGACAGGGGGTTGGAGCAGTACTTC
NA | TRBJ1-1 | TRBV6-1 | NA | CASGFGWGGNTEAFF | TGTGCCAGCGGATTTGGGTGGGGCGGGAACACTGAAGCTTTCTTT
few | TRBJ2-2 | TRBV5-1 | TRBD1 | CASSLRQGAGELFF | TGCGCCAGCAGCTTGCGACAGGGTGCCGGGGAGCTGTTTTTT
once | TRBJ2-3 | TRBV30 | NA | CAWTSAAGGSTDTQYF | TGTGCCTGGACCTCAGCCGCTGGCGGGAGCACAGATACGCAGTATTTT
NA | TRBJ2-3 | TRBV30 | NA | CAWSVSSVSTDTQYF | TGTGCCTGGAGTGTAAGTAGCGTCAGCACAGATACGCAGTATTTT
once | TRBJ1-2 | TRBV5-6 | TRBD1 | CASSLGQGAPDGYTF | TGTGCCAGCAGCTTAGGACAGGGGGCGCCGGATGGCTACACCTTC
NA | TRBJ2-1 | TRBV6-5 | TRBD1 | CASSLGGSEQFF | TGTGCCAGCAGCTTAGGGGGCAGTGAGCAGTTCTTC
few | TRBJ2-2 | TRBV10-3 | NA | CAIQGEGELFF | TGTGCCATCCAAGGAGAGGGGGAGCTGTTTTTT
few | TRBJ2-1 | TRBV6-4 | NA | CASSDSLDYNEQFF | TGTGCCAGCAGTGACTCCCTAGACTACAATGAGCAGTTCTTC
NA | TRBJ1-2 | TRBV29-1 | NA | CSALGGQGYTF | TGCAGCGCTCTGGGGGGGCAGGGCTACACCTTC